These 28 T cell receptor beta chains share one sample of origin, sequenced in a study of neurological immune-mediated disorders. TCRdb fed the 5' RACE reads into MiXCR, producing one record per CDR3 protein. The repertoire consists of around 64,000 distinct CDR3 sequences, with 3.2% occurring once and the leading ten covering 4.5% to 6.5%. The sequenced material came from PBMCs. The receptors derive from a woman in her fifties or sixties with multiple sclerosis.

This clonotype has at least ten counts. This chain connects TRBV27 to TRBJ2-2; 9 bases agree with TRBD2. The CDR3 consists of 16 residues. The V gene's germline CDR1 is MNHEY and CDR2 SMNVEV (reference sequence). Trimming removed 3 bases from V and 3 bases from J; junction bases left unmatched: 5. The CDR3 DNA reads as TGTGCCAGCAGTTTTAGGCTAGCGGGGTACACCGGGGAGCTGTTTTTT. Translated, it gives CASSFRLAGYTGELFF.

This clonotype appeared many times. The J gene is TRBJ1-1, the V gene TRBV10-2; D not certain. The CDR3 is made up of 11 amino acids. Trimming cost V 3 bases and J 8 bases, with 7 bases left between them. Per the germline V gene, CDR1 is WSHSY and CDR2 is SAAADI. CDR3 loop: CASSDGREAFF. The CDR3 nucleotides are TGCGCCAGCAGTGATGGCAGAGAAGCTTTCTTT.

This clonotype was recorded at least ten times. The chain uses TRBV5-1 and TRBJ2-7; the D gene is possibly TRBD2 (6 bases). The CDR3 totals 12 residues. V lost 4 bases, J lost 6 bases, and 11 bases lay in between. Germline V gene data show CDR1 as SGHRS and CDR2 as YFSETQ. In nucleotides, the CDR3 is TGCGCCAGCAGCGTTATCGGGGGCGAGCAGTACTTC. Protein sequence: CASSVIGGEQYF.

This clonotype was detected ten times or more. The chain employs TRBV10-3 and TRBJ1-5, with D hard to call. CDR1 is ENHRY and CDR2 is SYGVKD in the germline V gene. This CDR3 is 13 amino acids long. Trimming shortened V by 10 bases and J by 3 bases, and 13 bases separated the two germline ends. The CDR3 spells CANRAGLNQPQHF. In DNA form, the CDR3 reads TGTGCCAATAGAGCCGGGCTCAATCAGCCCCAGCATTTT.

DNA for the CDR3: TGTGCCAGCAGTTTCCCCGGGAACCATGGCTACACCTTC. It yields the protein CASSFPGNHGYTF. This rearrangement joins TRBV28 to TRBJ1-2; D is undetermined. The V gene's germline CDR1 is MDHEN and CDR2 SYDVKM. With 3 bases removed from V and 6 bases from J, the gap between germline ends came to 11 bases. This CDR3 spans 13 amino acids.

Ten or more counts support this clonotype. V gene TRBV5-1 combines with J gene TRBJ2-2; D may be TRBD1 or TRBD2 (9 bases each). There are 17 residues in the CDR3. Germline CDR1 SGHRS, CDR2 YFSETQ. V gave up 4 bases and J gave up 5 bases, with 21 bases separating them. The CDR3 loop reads CASSTGQGLAGTGELFF. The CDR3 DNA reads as TGCGCCAGCAGCACCGGACAGGGGCTAGCGGGAACCGGGGAGCTGTTTTTT. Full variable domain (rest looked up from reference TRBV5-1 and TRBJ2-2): KAGVTQTPRYLIKTRGQQVTLSCSPISGHRSVSWYQQTPGQGLQFLFEYFSETQRNKGNFPGRFSGRQFSNSRSEMNVSTLELGDSALYLCASSTGQGLAGTGELFFGEGSRLTVL.

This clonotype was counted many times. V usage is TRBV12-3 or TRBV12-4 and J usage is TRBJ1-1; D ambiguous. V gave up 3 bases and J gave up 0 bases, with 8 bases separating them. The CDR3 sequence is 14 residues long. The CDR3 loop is CASSFFGLNTEAFF. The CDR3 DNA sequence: TGTGCCAGCAGTTTTTTTGGGTTGAACACTGAAGCTTTCTTT.

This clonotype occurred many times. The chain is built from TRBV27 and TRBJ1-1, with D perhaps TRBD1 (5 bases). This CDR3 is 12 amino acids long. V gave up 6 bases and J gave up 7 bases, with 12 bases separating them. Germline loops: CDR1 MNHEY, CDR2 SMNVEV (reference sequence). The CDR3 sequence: CASSDRGDEAFF. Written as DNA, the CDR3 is TGTGCCAGCAGCGACCGGGGGGATGAAGCTTTCTTT.

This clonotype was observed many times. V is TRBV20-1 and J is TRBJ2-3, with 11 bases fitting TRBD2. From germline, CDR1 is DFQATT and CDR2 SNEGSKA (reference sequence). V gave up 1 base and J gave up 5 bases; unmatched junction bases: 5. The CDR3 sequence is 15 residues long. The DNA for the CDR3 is TGCAGTGCTAGAGGCATAGCGGGGGGGCAAGATACGCAGTATTTT. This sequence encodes CSARGIAGGQDTQYF.

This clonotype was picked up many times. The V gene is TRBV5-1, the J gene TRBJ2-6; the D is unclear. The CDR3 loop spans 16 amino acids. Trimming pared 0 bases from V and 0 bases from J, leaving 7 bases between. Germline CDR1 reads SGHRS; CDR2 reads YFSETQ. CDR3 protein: CASSLGASSGANVLTF. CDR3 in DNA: TGCGCCAGCAGCTTGGGGGCCAGCTCTGGGGCCAACGTCCTGACTTTC.

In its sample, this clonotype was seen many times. CDR3 loop: CASSSGLAGVVYEQFF. The CDR3 region has the DNA TGTGCCAGCTCGTCGGGACTAGCGGGAGTCGTATATGAGCAGTTCTTC. The chain carries TRBV18 and TRBJ2-1, with 14 bases that match TRBD2. CDR3 length: 16 residues. CDR1 and CDR2 (germline): KGHSH, LQKENI. Trimming at V came to 6 bases and at J to 8 bases, leaving 9 bases not matched to a gene.

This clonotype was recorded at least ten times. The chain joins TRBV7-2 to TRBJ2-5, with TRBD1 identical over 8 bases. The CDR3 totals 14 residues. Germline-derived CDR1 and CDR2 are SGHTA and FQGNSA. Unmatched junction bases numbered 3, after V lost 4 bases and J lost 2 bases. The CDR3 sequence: CASSSQGAQETQYF. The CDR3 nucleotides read TGTGCCAGCAGCTCCCAGGGGGCTCAAGAGACCCAGTACTTC. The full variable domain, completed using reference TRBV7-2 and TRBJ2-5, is GAGVSQSPSNKVTEKGKDVELRCDPISGHTALYWYRQSLGQGLEFLIYFQGNSAPDKSGLPSDRFSAERTGGSVSTLTIQRTQQEDSAVYLCASSSQGAQETQYFGPGTRLLVL.

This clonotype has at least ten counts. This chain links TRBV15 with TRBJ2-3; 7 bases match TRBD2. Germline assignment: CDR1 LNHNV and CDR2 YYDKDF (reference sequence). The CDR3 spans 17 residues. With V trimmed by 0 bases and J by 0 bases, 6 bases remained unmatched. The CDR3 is CATSRDPAGLSTDTQYF. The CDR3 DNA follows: TGTGCCACCAGCAGAGACCCAGCGGGGCTAAGCACAGATACGCAGTATTTT. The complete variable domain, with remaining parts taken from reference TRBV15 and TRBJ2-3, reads DAMVIQNPRYQVTQFGKPVTLSCSQTLNHNVMYWYQQKSSQAPKLLFHYYDKDFNNEADTPDNFQSRRPNTSFCFLDIRSPGLGDTAMYLCATSRDPAGLSTDTQYFGPGTRLTVL.

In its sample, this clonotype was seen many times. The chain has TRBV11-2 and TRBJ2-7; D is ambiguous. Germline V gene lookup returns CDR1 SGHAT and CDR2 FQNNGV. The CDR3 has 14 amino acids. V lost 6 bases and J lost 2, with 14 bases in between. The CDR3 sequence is CASSRVSPPYEQYF. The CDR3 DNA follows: TGTGCCAGCAGTCGTGTTTCCCCCCCCTACGAGCAGTACTTC.

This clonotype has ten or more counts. CDR3 coding DNA: TGTGCCAGCTCACCACGGCAGGGCACAACGCCACCCCTCCACTTT. Amino acids: CASSPRQGTTPPLHF. J is TRBJ1-6 and V is TRBV18, with D possibly matching TRBD1 (5 bases). Germline V gene sequence: CDR1 KGHSH, CDR2 LQKENI. Trimming stripped 1 base from V and 11 bases from J, with 15 bases between. The CDR3 is made up of 15 amino acids.

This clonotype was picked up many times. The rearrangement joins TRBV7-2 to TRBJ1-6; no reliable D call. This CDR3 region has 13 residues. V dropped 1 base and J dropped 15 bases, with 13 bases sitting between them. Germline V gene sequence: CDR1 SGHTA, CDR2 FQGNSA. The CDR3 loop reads CASSLGGPVVLHF. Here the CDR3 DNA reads TGTGCCAGCAGCTTAGGTGGGCCAGTCGTCCTCCACTTT.

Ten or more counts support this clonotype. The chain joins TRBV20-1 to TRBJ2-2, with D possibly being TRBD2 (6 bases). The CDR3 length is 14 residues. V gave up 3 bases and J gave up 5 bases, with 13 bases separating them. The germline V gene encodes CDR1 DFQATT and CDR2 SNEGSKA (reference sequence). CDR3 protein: CSASAGTQTGELFF. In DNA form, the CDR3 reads TGCAGTGCTAGTGCCGGGACTCAGACCGGGGAGCTGTTTTTT.

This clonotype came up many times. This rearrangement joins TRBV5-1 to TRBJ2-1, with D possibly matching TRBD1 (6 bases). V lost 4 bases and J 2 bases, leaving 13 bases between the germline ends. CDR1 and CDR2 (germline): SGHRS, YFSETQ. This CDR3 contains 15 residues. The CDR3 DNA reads TGCGCCAGCAGCCAGATGACAGGACCCTACAATGAGCAGTTCTTC. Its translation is CASSQMTGPYNEQFF. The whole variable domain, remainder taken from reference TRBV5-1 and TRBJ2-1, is KAGVTQTPRYLIKTRGQQVTLSCSPISGHRSVSWYQQTPGQGLQFLFEYFSETQRNKGNFPGRFSGRQFSNSRSEMNVSTLELGDSALYLCASSQMTGPYNEQFFGPGTRLTVL.

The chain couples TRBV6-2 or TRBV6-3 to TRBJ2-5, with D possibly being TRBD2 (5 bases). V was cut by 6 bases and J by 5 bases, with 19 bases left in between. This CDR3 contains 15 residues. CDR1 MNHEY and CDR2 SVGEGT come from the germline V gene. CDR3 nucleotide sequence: TGTGCCAGCAGAGCCTTTAACGGGATAATGGAGACCCAGTACTTC. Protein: CASRAFNGIMETQYF.

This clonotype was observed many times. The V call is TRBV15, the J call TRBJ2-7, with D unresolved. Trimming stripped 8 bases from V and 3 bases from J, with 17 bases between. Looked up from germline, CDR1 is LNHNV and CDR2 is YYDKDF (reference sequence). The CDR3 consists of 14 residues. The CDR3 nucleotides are TGTGCCACCGCCCTCGGGCGGCTCAACTACGAGCAGTACTTC. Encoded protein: CATALGRLNYEQYF. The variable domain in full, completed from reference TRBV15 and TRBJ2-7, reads DAMVIQNPRYQVTQFGKPVTLSCSQTLNHNVMYWYQQKSSQAPKLLFHYYDKDFNNEADTPDNFQSRRPNTSFCFLDIRSPGLGDTAMYLCATALGRLNYEQYFGPGTRLTVT.

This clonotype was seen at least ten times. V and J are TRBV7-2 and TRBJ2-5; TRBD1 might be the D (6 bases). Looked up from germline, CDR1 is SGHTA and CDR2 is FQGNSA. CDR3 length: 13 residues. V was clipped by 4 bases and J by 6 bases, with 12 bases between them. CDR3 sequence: CASSSDSRKTQYF. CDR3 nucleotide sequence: TGTGCCAGCAGCTCGGACAGTAGAAAGACCCAGTACTTC.

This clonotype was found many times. The CDR3 sequence is CASSGQGWGQHF. The CDR3 nucleotides read TGTGCCAGCAGTGGACAGGGATGGGGCCAGCATTTT. This chain uses TRBV6-6 with TRBJ1-5, with TRBD1 matching 8 bases. The CDR3 extends over 12 amino acids. Per the germline V gene, CDR1 is MNHNY and CDR2 is SVGAGI (reference sequence). The ends lost 5 bases at V and 12 bases at J; junction bases unmatched: 6.

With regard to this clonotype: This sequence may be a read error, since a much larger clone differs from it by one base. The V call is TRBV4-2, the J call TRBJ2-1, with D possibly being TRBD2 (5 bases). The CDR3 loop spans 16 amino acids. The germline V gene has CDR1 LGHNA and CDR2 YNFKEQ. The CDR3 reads CASSQPRVTTYNEKFF. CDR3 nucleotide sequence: TGTGCCAGCAGCCAACCCCGGGTGACTACCTACAATGAGAAGTTCTTC.

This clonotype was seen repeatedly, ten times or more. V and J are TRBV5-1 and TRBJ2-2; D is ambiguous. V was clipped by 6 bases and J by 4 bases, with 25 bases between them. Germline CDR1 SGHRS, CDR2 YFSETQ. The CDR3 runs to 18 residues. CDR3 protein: CASTNWNPGRDFTGELFF. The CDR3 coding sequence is TGCGCCAGCACCAACTGGAACCCGGGTCGTGACTTCACCGGGGAGCTGTTTTTT. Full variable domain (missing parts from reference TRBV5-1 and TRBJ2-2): KAGVTQTPRYLIKTRGQQVTLSCSPISGHRSVSWYQQTPGQGLQFLFEYFSETQRNKGNFPGRFSGRQFSNSRSEMNVSTLELGDSALYLCASTNWNPGRDFTGELFFGEGSRLTVL.

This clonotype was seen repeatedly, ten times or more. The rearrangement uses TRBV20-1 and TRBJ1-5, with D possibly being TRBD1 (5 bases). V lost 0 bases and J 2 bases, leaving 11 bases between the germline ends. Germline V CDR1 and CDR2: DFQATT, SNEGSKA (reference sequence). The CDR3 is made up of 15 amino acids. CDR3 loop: CSARDRVKGNQPQHF. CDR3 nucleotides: TGCAGTGCTAGAGACAGGGTGAAGGGCAATCAGCCCCAGCATTTT.

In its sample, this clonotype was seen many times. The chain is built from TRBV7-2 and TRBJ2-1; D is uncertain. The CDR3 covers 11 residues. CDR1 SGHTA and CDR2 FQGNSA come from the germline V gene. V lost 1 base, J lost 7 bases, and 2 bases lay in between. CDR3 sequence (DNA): TGTGCCAGCAGCTTAGAGAATGAGCAGTTCTTC. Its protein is CASSLENEQFF.

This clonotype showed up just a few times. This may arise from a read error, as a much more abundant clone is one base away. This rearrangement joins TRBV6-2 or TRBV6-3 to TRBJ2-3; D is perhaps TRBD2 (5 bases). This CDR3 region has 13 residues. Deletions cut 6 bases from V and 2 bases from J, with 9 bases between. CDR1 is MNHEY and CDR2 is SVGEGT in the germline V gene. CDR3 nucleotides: TGTGCCAGCAGCGGGAAGAACACAGATACGCAGTATTTT. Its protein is CASSGKNTDTQYF.

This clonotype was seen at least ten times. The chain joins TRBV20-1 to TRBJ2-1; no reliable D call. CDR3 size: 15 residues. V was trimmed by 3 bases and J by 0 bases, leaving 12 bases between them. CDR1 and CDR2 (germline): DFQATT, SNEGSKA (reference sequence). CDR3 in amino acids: CSARKSASSYNEQFF. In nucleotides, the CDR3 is TGCAGTGCTAGGAAAAGCGCAAGCTCCTACAATGAGCAGTTCTTC.